Listed below are T cell receptor beta chains from one sample, sequenced in a study of blood T cell repertoires in COVID-19. Profiling relied on immunoSEQ multiplex PCR, and the TCRdb table lists in-frame clones only, not all of them. The data hold around 100,000 clones, with about 90% observed a single time. Sequences were obtained from peripheral blood. These receptors were obtained from a man younger than 40 in a cohort sampled during active COVID-19. The CDR3 runs from the conserved cysteine through the conserved F or W. Each record gives: D gene, clone size, V gene, J gene, CDR3 DNA, CDR3 protein. A D gene is named only where the DNA matches it firmly. Clone size appears in some rows only: once, few, many, or a class for an expanded clone.

D: TRBD2
size: many
V: TRBV29-1
J: TRBJ2-1
DNA: TGCAGCGTTGAGGGTAGCGGGGGGGCCGATGAGCAGTTCTTC
CDR3: CSVEGSGGADEQFF

D: TRBD2
size: once
V: TRBV5-4
J: TRBJ2-5
DNA: TGTGCCAGCAGCTCCGCTAGCGGGGCAGAGACCCAGTACTTC
CDR3: CASSSASGAETQYF

D: NA
size: NA
V: TRBV2
J: TRBJ2-2
DNA: TGTGCCAGCAAACCAGGGCCCGGGGAGCTGTTTTTT
CDR3: CASKPGPGELFF

D: TRBD1
size: NA
V: TRBV5-5
J: TRBJ2-7
DNA: TGTGCCAGCAGCTTGGCCCGCAGGGGGCTTTCACCCTACGAGCAGTACTTC
CDR3: CASSLARRGLSPYEQYF

D: NA
size: once
V: TRBV5-8
J: TRBJ2-4
DNA: TGTGCCAGCAGCTTGAAAGGGGGTGGAGGCAAAAACATTCAGTACTTC
CDR3: CASSLKGGGGKNIQYF

D: TRBD1
size: few
V: TRBV6-5
J: TRBJ2-7
DNA: TGTGCCAGCAGCCCGTCCGTGACAGGGGGTTACGAGCAGTACTTC
CDR3: CASSPSVTGGYEQYF

D: NA
size: NA
V: TRBV15
J: TRBJ1-5
DNA: TGTGCCACCAGCAGAGACGAGGGGGTGTATCAGCCCCAGCATTTT
CDR3: CATSRDEGVYQPQHF

D: NA
size: NA
V: TRBV30
J: TRBJ2-2
DNA: TGTGCCTGGGGAAGGGGGACCGGGGAGCTGTTTTTT
CDR3: CAWGRGTGELFF

D: NA
size: NA
V: TRBV5-8
J: TRBJ1-2
DNA: TGTGCCAGCAGTCCGGACAGTATGTTCGGCTACACCTTC
CDR3: CASSPDSMFGYTF

D: TRBD2
size: NA
V: TRBV10-1
J: TRBJ2-7
DNA: TGCGCCTACGCGGGGGGCGGCTCCTACGAGCAGTACTTC
CDR3: CAYAGGGSYEQYF

D: TRBD2
size: NA
V: TRBV7-2
J: TRBJ2-3
DNA: TGTGCCAGCAGCTTAGGTGGTAGCGGGACTACGCAGTATTTT
CDR3: CASSLGGSGTTQYF

D: TRBD2
size: once
V: TRBV7-2
J: TRBJ2-5
DNA: TGTGCCAGCAGCTTAGTGGCGGGGGGGCTTGAGACCCAGTACTTC
CDR3: CASSLVAGGLETQYF

D: NA
size: NA
V: TRBV27
J: TRBJ2-4
DNA: TGTGCCAGCAGTAACAGGGTGGGAGCCAAAAACATTCAGTACTTC
CDR3: CASSNRVGAKNIQYF

D: TRBD2
size: NA
V: TRBV14
J: TRBJ2-1
DNA: TGTGCCAGCAGCCCCGCCCCCGGGACTAGCGGGGCGACCACCTACAATGAGCAGTTCTTC
CDR3: CASSPAPGTSGATTYNEQFF

D: TRBD1
size: NA
V: TRBV5-8
J: TRBJ1-1
DNA: TGTGCCAGCAGCTTGCGGACAGGGAACACTGAAGCTTTCTTT
CDR3: CASSLRTGNTEAFF

D: NA
size: NA
V: TRBV15
J: TRBJ1-2
DNA: TGTGCCACCAGCAGAGATCCCAAGGACATCCAAGGGGGTTTC
CDR3: CATSRDPKDIQGGF

D: TRBD2
size: NA
V: TRBV6-5
J: TRBJ2-7
DNA: TGTGCCAGCAGGAATAGCGGGGGGGCATACGAGCAGTACTTC
CDR3: CASRNSGGAYEQYF

D: NA
size: NA
V: TRBV4-1
J: TRBJ2-3
DNA: TGCGCCAGCAGCCAGACGACTAGTATAGGCACAGATACGCAGTATTTT
CDR3: CASSQTTSIGTDTQYF

D: NA
size: NA
V: TRBV18
J: TRBJ2-6
DNA: TGTGCCAGCTCACCAGGGACGGAGGGGACTTACTCTGGGGCCAACGTCCTGACTTTC
CDR3: CASSPGTEGTYSGANVLTF

D: TRBD1
size: NA
V: TRBV5-4
J: TRBJ1-2
DNA: TGTGCCAGCAGCATCGGGACAGGCTCCTATGGCTACACCTTC
CDR3: CASSIGTGSYGYTF

D: NA
size: once
V: TRBV21-1
J: TRBJ2-7
DNA: TGTGCCAGCAGCTCCCCAACAGGGTGGACCTCCTACGAGCAGTACTTC
CDR3: CASSSPTGWTSYEQYF

D: NA
size: NA
V: TRBV21-1
J: TRBJ1-5
DNA: TGTGCCAGCTCAAGGGGGCGGATTAGCAATCAGCCCCAGCATTTT
CDR3: CASSRGRISNQPQHF